This T cell receptor beta chain was retrieved from a study of shared clonotypes between healthy human individuals. Researchers ran the assay at a deep level. Each cell subset's genomic DNA was divided evenly among several immunoSEQ plates. Assay: immunoSEQ multiplex PCR; the TCRdb copy retains only in-frame clones and omits some. Of 950,000 to 1,100,000 clones listed, roughly 74% are singletons. The split of CD4+ cells yielded CD45RA+ naive and CD45RA-negative memory subsets. This TCR came from a man between 18 and 29 years old in good health. Some clones in this sample may be carry-over from other donors' samples. The sample taken for sequencing was memory CD4+ T cells from PBMCs. This sample's subset: CD45RA-negative fraction.

The CDR3 DNA reads TGTGCCAGCAGCCAATTGGCTAGCGGGGGGCAAAATGAGCAGTTCTTC. Translation: CASSQLASGGQNEQFF. V is TRBV4-2 and J is TRBJ2-1; 11 bases are a match to TRBD2. The junction had 7 bases not matched to a gene; V was cut back by 2 bases and J by 7 bases. From germline, CDR1 is LGHNA and CDR2 YNFKEQ. This CDR3 region has 16 residues.